This T cell receptor beta chain was profiled in a study of STAT5B mutations in CD4+ large granular lymphocyte leukemia. Overall study results and limits: Patient CD4-sorted repertoires stayed more clonal than healthy ones after leukemic-clone removal.

Under the authors' procedure: Lowest detectable productive clonotype frequency was 2.59 x 10-5. The table came from immunoSEQ multiplex PCR; TCRdb's copy has only in-frame clones and leaves some out. V and J calls and clone size are as listed in that table; D and trimming were resolved from the DNA. Here the sample spans about 35,000 clones, about 70% being singletons. Comment on this clone: Its antigen is undetermined.

The clonotype originates from a human donor in good health. Sample: CD4+ T cells from blood buffy coats.

Written as DNA, the CDR3 is TGTGCCAGCAGTTACGGTTCGGGGCTGCAACGCTACGAGCAGTACTTC. The encoded protein is CASSYGSGLQRYEQYF. The rearrangement uses TRBV6-6 and TRBJ2-7, with D tentatively TRBD1 or TRBD2 (5 bases each). Trimming took 2 bases from V and 3 from J, leaving 17 bases between them. The germline V gene has CDR1 MNHNY and CDR2 SVGAGI (reference sequence). This CDR3 is 16 amino acids long.